These T cell receptor beta chains were read from a single sample in a study of T cell changes during pregnancy in multiple sclerosis. Profiled with immunoSEQ multiplex PCR; TCRdb holds only in-frame clones, not every one. The sample lists roughly 45,000 clones, about 91% occurring once. The material was CD8+ T cells from peripheral blood mononuclear cells, obtained after pregnancy. The receptors were sampled from a female donor with multiple sclerosis, enrolled in a pregnancy study. Both conserved end residues are part of each CDR3. The order of the fields is clone size, V gene, J gene, D gene, CDR3 DNA, CDR3 protein. The D gene is left open where the match is weak. For some rows the clone size is stated as once, few or many, or as a class when expanded; others skip it.

>NA|TRBV2|TRBJ2-7|TRBD2
TGTGCCAGCAGTGATACAAGAAGCGGGGCGGGGACTAGCTCTCCCTACGAGCAGTACTTC
CASSDTRSGAGTSSPYEQYF
>NA|TRBV27|TRBJ2-7|TRBD1
TGTGCCAGCAGTTTGAGGGACAGGGGCATCGAGCAGTACTTC
CASSLRDRGIEQYF
>NA|TRBV19|TRBJ2-3|NA
TGTGCCAGTAGTATAGATGGGAGCGGTCTCTGGGCAGATACGCAGTATTTT
CASSIDGSGLWADTQYF
>NA|TRBV6-6|TRBJ1-1|TRBD1
TGTGCCAGCATCGCCGGGACAGTCACTGAAGCTTTCTTT
CASIAGTVTEAFF
>NA|TRBV5-4|TRBJ1-2|TRBD1
TGTGCCAGCAGCCAAGAGTTAGGGGACAGGGCCTATGGCTACACCTTC
CASSQELGDRAYGYTF
>medium-sized|TRBV27|TRBJ2-1|NA
TGTGCCACCAGGGAAGGGAGCTCCTACAATGAGCAGTTCTTC
CATREGSSYNEQFF
>NA|TRBV30|TRBJ2-7|TRBD1
TGTGCCTGGAGTCCGGGACAGGGAGCCTACGAGCAGTACTTC
CAWSPGQGAYEQYF
>NA|TRBV4-1|TRBJ2-1|TRBD1
TGCGCCAGCAGCTTGACAGGGAGCTCCTACAATGAGCAGTTCTTC
CASSLTGSSYNEQFF
>NA|TRBV13|TRBJ1-1|NA
TGTGCCAGCAGCATCCTTCGGGGGTACACTGAAGCTTTCTTT
CASSILRGYTEAFF
>NA|TRBV6-1|TRBJ1-3|NA
TGTGCCAGCAGTGAATACCAGGGGTCGGGAAACACCATATATTTT
CASSEYQGSGNTIYF
>NA|TRBV25-1|TRBJ2-4|NA
TGTGCCAGCAGGGACATGGCCAAAAACATTCAGTACTTC
CASRDMAKNIQYF
>NA|TRBV27|TRBJ2-3|TRBD2
TGTGCCAGCGCGAGCTTGGCGGGAGACACAGATACGCAGTATTTT
CASASLAGDTDTQYF
>once|TRBV25-1|TRBJ2-1|TRBD2
TGTGCCAGCAGTACACTAGCGGGAGCGGTCAATGAGCAGTTCTTC
CASSTLAGAVNEQFF
>NA|TRBV9|TRBJ2-5|NA
TGTGCCAGCAGCGTAGAAGGGGGACCACAAGAGACCCAGTACTTC
CASSVEGGPQETQYF
>NA|TRBV6-6|TRBJ1-1|NA
TGTGCCAGCAGAACGGACTCTGCCTTGAACACTGAAGCTTTCTTT
CASRTDSALNTEAFF
>once|TRBV21-1|TRBJ2-7|NA
NA
CASSGPFGKGSEQYF
>NA|TRBV5-1|TRBJ2-7|TRBD1
TGCGCCAGCAGCCCGGGACAGGGAAACTACGAGCAGTACTTC
CASSPGQGNYEQYF
>NA|TRBV19|TRBJ2-7|NA
TGTGCCAGTAGCCCCCACGGGAGCCCCTCCTACGAGCAGTACTTC
CASSPHGSPSYEQYF
>NA|TRBV9|TRBJ1-5|NA
TGTGCCAGCAGCGTAGACGGGGGGGCGAGTCAGCCCCAGCATTTT
CASSVDGGASQPQHF
>NA|TRBV10-2|TRBJ1-5|NA
TGCGCCAGCAGGCCCGAGGGGGGGCTGGGGTATAGCAATCAGCCCCAGCATTTT
CASRPEGGLGYSNQPQHF
>NA|TRBV19|TRBJ1-1|NA
TGTGCCAGTAGTGAAGCACGCTACCTGAACACTGAAGCTTTCTTT
CASSEARYLNTEAFF
>NA|TRBV25-1|TRBJ1-4|NA
TGTGCCAGCAGTGATGGTAGGACTGGGGAAAAACTGTTTTTT
CASSDGRTGEKLFF
>NA|TRBV5-6|TRBJ1-2|NA
TGTGCCAGCAGCGAACTTACAGGATACGGCTACACCTTC
CASSELTGYGYTF
>NA|TRBV19|TRBJ1-6|NA
TGTGCCAGTAGGTTCCGGGGGACGTATAATTCACCCCTCCACTTT
CASRFRGTYNSPLHF
>NA|TRBV4-1|TRBJ2-5|TRBD1
TGCGCCAGCAGCCAAGGGACAGGGGATACCCAAGAGACCCAGTACTTC
CASSQGTGDTQETQYF
>NA|TRBV7-3|TRBJ1-1|NA
TGTGCCAGCAGCTCGACGGGAGGCGGTAACACTGAAGCTTTCTTT
CASSSTGGGNTEAFF
>NA|TRBV13|TRBJ2-5|NA
TGTGCCAGCAGCCTTTCGGGGCTCGGGGGGACCCAGTACTTC
CASSLSGLGGTQYF
>few|TRBV2|TRBJ1-5|TRBD1
TGTGCCGGACAGGGGGCGGGTGATCAGCCCCAGCATTTT
CAGQGAGDQPQHF
>NA|TRBV14|TRBJ2-7|NA
TGTGCCAGCAGGGCCTCGGGGGGCGGCGAGCAGTACTTC
CASRASGGGEQYF
>NA|TRBV11-2|TRBJ1-1|NA
TGTGCCAGCAGTCCTCAGAACATGAACACTGAAGCTTTCTTT
CASSPQNMNTEAFF
>NA|TRBV30|TRBJ1-4|NA
TGTGCCTGGGAGCAGGGGAGTAATGAAAAACTGTTTTTT
CAWEQGSNEKLFF
>once|TRBV6-1|TRBJ2-7|TRBD1
TGTGCCAGCAGGACAGGGGGCCCGAACGAGCAGTACTTC
CASRTGGPNEQYF
>NA|TRBV11-2|TRBJ2-7|NA
TGTGCCAGCAGCCTCGGGGGACGCGAGCAGTACTTC
CASSLGGREQYF
>NA|TRBV5-1|TRBJ2-3|TRBD1
TGCGCCAGCAGCTTGGCCGGGACAGGGATCACAGATACGCAGTATTTT
CASSLAGTGITDTQYF
>NA|TRBV30|TRBJ2-5|NA
TGTGCCTGGAGTGTAGCAGGGATTAAGGAGACCCAGTACTTC
CAWSVAGIKETQYF
>few|TRBV19|TRBJ1-1|NA
TGTGCCAGTAGTATATTCCCGACAGGAGCCGCGGAAGCTTTCTTT
CASSIFPTGAAEAFF
>NA|TRBV11-2|TRBJ2-7|NA
TGTGCCAGCATCCAGGGGTACGAGCAGTACTTC
CASIQGYEQYF
>NA|TRBV27|TRBJ2-7|NA
TGTGCCACTTCCCCTGTGGGGAGCTCCTACGAGCAGTACTTC
CATSPVGSSYEQYF
>NA|TRBV19|TRBJ2-2|NA
TGTGCCAGTAGTATAACGGGAGTGAACACCGGGGAGCTGTTTTTT
CASSITGVNTGELFF
>NA|TRBV2|TRBJ2-7|TRBD1
TGTGCCTGCCGGGACAGGGACACCTACGAGCAGTACTTC
CACRDRDTYEQYF
>NA|TRBV11-1|TRBJ2-3|TRBD2
TGTGCCAGCAGCTCCCGGGGAGGGACCACAGATACGCAGTATTTT
CASSSRGGTTDTQYF
>once|TRBV7-6|TRBJ2-7|TRBD1
TGTGCCAGCAGCCCCAGACAGGGGGACGAGCAGTACTTC
CASSPRQGDEQYF
>NA|TRBV9|TRBJ2-1|TRBD1
TGTGCCAGCAGCAATACAGGGGGTCCGGCCTACAATGAGCAGTTCTTC
CASSNTGGPAYNEQFF
>NA|TRBV7-9|TRBJ2-1|NA
TGTGCCAGCAGCTTATCCTACAGGTCCGCCTCCTACAATGAGCAGTTCTTC
CASSLSYRSASYNEQFF
>NA|TRBV5-1|TRBJ1-2|NA
TGCGCCAGCACCCCCTTTGGCAACGCTGGCTACACCTTC
CASTPFGNAGYTF
>once|TRBV6-5|TRBJ1-2|NA
TGTGCCAGCAGTTTAAAAGGAGGAAACTATGGCTACACCTTC
CASSLKGGNYGYTF
>NA|TRBV5-1|TRBJ1-1|TRBD1
TGCGCCAGCAGCTCAAGGGACAGCATGAACACTGAAGCTTTCTTT
CASSSRDSMNTEAFF
>once|TRBV7-9|TRBJ2-3|TRBD2
TGTGCCAGCAGCTCCAGCGGGAGGGCCCCAGATACGCAGTATTTT
CASSSSGRAPDTQYF
>once|TRBV19|TRBJ1-2|NA
TGTGCCAGTAGTATGGGCAACAACTATGGCTACACCTTC
CASSMGNNYGYTF